Listed below are T cell receptor beta chains from one sample, sequenced in a study of cytomegalovirus exposure and HLA in healthy donors. TCRdb's copy holds only in-frame clones and misses some; the assay was immunoSEQ multiplex PCR. The sample records about 130,000 clones, around four fifths being singletons. Sequencing was done on a sample of PBMCs. The receptor source for this set is a man younger than 35 in good health and CMV-seropositive. The CDR3 runs from the conserved cysteine through the conserved F or W. Each record gives: clone size, CDR3 length, V gene, D gene, J gene, CDR3 protein, CDR3 DNA. A D gene is named only where the DNA matches it firmly. Not all rows give a size; the values are once, few, many and, for expanded clones, a class.

>.|14|TRBV5-6|.|TRBJ1-1
CAGSFGQLNTEAFF
TGTGCCGGCAGCTTCGGACAGTTGAACACTGAAGCTTTCTTT
>few|13|TRBV5-4|TRBD1|TRBJ1-2
CASNLQGAYGYTF
TGTGCCAGCAATTTACAGGGGGCCTATGGCTACACCTTC
>.|19|TRBV15|TRBD2|TRBJ2-2
CATSRDSLAGGSDTGELFF
TGTGCCACCAGCAGAGATTCCCTAGCGGGGGGTTCGGACACCGGGGAGCTGTTTTTT
>.|17|TRBV11-3|TRBD2|TRBJ2-1
CASSPLAGGQSYNEQFF
TGTGCCAGCAGCCCACTAGCGGGGGGGCAAAGTTACAATGAGCAGTTCTTC
>.|15|TRBV9|.|TRBJ2-3
CASSVTRLSTDTQYF
TGTGCCAGCAGCGTAACCAGGTTGAGCACAGATACGCAGTATTTT
>once|14|TRBV18|TRBD2|TRBJ2-3
CASSPGLETDTQYF
TGTGCCAGCTCACCCGGACTAGAAACAGATACGCAGTATTTT
>.|13|TRBV7-3|.|TRBJ1-1
CASSSKTGTEAFF
TGTGCCAGCAGCTCGAAAACGGGGACTGAAGCTTTCTTT
>.|15|TRBV7-6|TRBD1|TRBJ1-5
CASSSQTGVHQPQHF
TGTGCCAGCAGCTCCCAGACAGGGGTTCATCAGCCCCAGCATTTT
>.|15|TRBV28|TRBD1|TRBJ1-5
CASSLGDRVGQPQHF
TGTGCCAGCAGTTTAGGGGACAGGGTAGGACAGCCCCAGCATTTT
>.|15|TRBV5-1|TRBD2|TRBJ2-7
CASSWAGGFSYEQYF
TGCGCCAGCAGCTGGGCGGGGGGGTTCTCCTACGAGCAGTACTTC
>.|17|TRBV5-1|TRBD2|TRBJ2-3
CASSFNLAGGRTDTQYF
TGCGCCAGCAGCTTTAATCTAGCGGGGGGCCGCACAGATACGCAGTATTTT
>.|18|TRBV7-9|.|TRBJ1-2
CASSLEWSRQPTSYGYTF
TGTGCCAGCAGCTTAGAATGGTCGAGACAGCCAACCTCCTATGGCTACACCTTC
>.|16|TRBV10-1|.|TRBJ2-2
CASSEGTLVGTGELFF
TGCGCCAGCAGTGAGGGGACACTCGTGGGCACCGGGGAGCTGTTTTTT
>.|16|TRBV6-5|.|TRBJ2-3
CASSYSSGVSTDTQYF
TGTGCCAGCAGTTACTCTTCAGGGGTGAGCACAGATACGCAGTATTTT
>.|15|TRBV19|TRBD2|TRBJ2-5
CASSIGGGAQETQYF
TGTGCCAGTAGTATAGGCGGGGGGGCGCAGGAGACCCAGTACTTC
>.|15|TRBV5-5|TRBD2|TRBJ2-3
CASSGGTTFPDTQCF
TGTGCCAGCAGCGGGGGGACTACCTTTCCAGATACGCAGTGTTTC
>.|13|TRBV10-2|TRBD1|TRBJ2-2
CASGTGNTGELFF
TGCGCCAGCGGGACAGGGAACACCGGGGAGCTGTTTTTT
>.|12|TRBV7-9|.|TRBJ1-1
CSSSLETAEAFF
TGTTCCAGCAGCTTAGAGACAGCAGAAGCTTTCTTT
>.|16|TRBV28|.|TRBJ2-4
CASSSPNPGAKNIQYF
TGTGCCAGCAGTTCGCCAAACCCGGGGGCCAAAAACATTCAGTACTTC
>.|13|TRBV30|.|TRBJ1-1
CAWSADRNTEAFF
TGTGCCTGGAGTGCTGACAGGAACACTGAAGCTTTCTTT
>.|19|TRBV7-2|TRBD1|TRBJ1-6
CASSLSPGGWLSYNSPLHF
TGTGCCAGCAGCTTATCTCCAGGGGGCTGGTTGTCCTATAATTCACCCCTCCACTTT
>.|15|TRBV6-1|.|TRBJ1-6
CASRLDSLFNSPLHF
TGTGCCAGCAGGTTGGACAGCTTATTTAATTCACCCCTCCACTTT
>.|17|TRBV15|TRBD2|TRBJ2-5
CATSKLGTSGLQETQYF
TGTGCCACCAGCAAGTTAGGGACTAGCGGACTTCAAGAGACCCAGTACTTC
>.|17|TRBV4-1|.|TRBJ1-6
CASSQDPVAGYNSPLHF
TGCGCCAGCAGCCAAGACCCCGTGGCAGGGTATAATTCACCCCTCCACTTT
>.|14|TRBV28|.|TRBJ1-4
CASSLANGGEKLFF
TGTGCCAGCAGTCTCGCCAACGGCGGTGAAAAACTGTTTTTT
>.|15|TRBV30|TRBD2|TRBJ2-3
CAWRPGLASTDTQYF
TGTGCCTGGAGGCCCGGACTAGCTAGCACAGATACGCAGTATTTT
>few|14|TRBV6-5|TRBD1|TRBJ2-7
CASSRTGVLYEQYF
TGTGCCAGCAGCCGGACAGGGGTACTCTACGAGCAGTACTTC
>once|14|TRBV11-2|.|TRBJ2-5
CASSLLRSQETQYF
TGTGCCAGCAGCTTATTGAGGTCCCAAGAGACCCAGTACTTC
>.|14|TRBV19|.|TRBJ1-2
CASSLHRSLYGYTF
TGTGCCAGTAGCCTCCACCGAAGCCTCTATGGCTACACCTTC
>.|15|TRBV5-4|TRBD1|TRBJ1-3
CASSKAGGEGNTIYF
TGTGCCAGCAGCAAGGCAGGGGGAGAAGGAAACACCATATATTTT
>once|12|TRBV28|.|TRBJ1-4
CASSFELEKLFF
TGTGCCAGCAGTTTCGAGCTAGAAAAACTGTTTTTT
>.|15|TRBV30|.|TRBJ1-2
CAWSVIPRPPGGYTF
TGTGCCTGGAGTGTAATCCCCCGTCCGCCGGGTGGCTACACCTTC
>few|15|TRBV6-4|TRBD2|TRBJ2-1
CASSEERGGYNEQFF
TGTGCCAGCAGTGAAGAGCGGGGGGGATACAATGAGCAGTTCTTC
>.|14|TRBV6-6|TRBD2|TRBJ2-1
CASNPLGGGNEQFF
TGTGCCAGCAACCCCCTGGGCGGGGGGAATGAGCAGTTCTTC
>.|15|TRBV5-1|.|TRBJ1-2
CASSLTQGPSYGYTF
TGCGCCAGCAGCTTGACACAGGGCCCTTCTTATGGCTACACCTTC
>.|15|TRBV6-5|TRBD1|TRBJ2-2
CASSGQGRGTGELFF
TGTGCCAGCAGTGGACAGGGAAGAGGCACCGGGGAGCTGTTTTTT
>.|14|TRBV7-7|TRBD2|TRBJ2-3
CASSLGLAADTQYF
TGTGCCAGCAGCTTGGGACTAGCGGCCGATACGCAGTATTTT
>.|14|TRBV21-1|.|TRBJ2-7
CASTRDRESYEQYF
TGTGCCAGCACCCGAGACAGGGAAAGCTACGAGCAGTACTTC
>.|13|TRBV11-2|.|TRBJ2-1
CASSLFQDREQFF
TGTGCCAGCAGCTTATTCCAAGACAGAGAGCAGTTCTTC
>.|14|TRBV6-1|TRBD1|TRBJ1-1
CASSARQGNTEAFF
TGTGCCAGCAGTGCTAGACAGGGGAACACTGAAGCTTTCTTT
>.|16|TRBV7-3|TRBD2|TRBJ2-2
CASSLWASGDPGELFF
TGTGCCAGCAGCTTATGGGCTAGCGGGGACCCCGGGGAGCTGTTTTTT
>.|16|TRBV13|TRBD1|TRBJ1-2
CASSLGRAGDRGGYTF
TGTGCCAGCAGCTTAGGCCGGGCAGGGGACAGAGGGGGCTACACCTTC
>once|18|TRBV9|TRBD2|TRBJ2-2
CASSPRLAGGRVTGELFF
TGTGCCAGCAGCCCTCGACTAGCGGGGGGGCGGGTTACCGGGGAGCTGTTTTTT
>.|14|TRBV11-2|TRBD2|TRBJ2-7
CASSLGAGGYEQYF
TGTGCCAGCAGCTTAGGGGCGGGGGGCTACGAGCAGTACTTC
>.|15|TRBV7-9|TRBD1|TRBJ2-7
CASSSGQGESDEQYF
TGTGCCAGCAGCTCCGGACAGGGGGAATCCGACGAGCAGTACTTC
>.|14|TRBV30|.|TRBJ1-5
CAWSVPGGNQPQHF
TGTGCCTGGAGTGTACCGGGGGGGAATCAGCCCCAGCATTTT
>once|13|TRBV5-8|.|TRBJ2-7
CASDRRFSYEQYF
TGTGCTTCGGACAGACGTTTTTCCTACGAGCAGTACTTC
>.|10|TRBV7-3|.|TRBJ1-2
CASILYGYTF
TGTGCCAGCATCCTCTATGGCTACACCTTC
>.|15|TRBV5-1|.|TRBJ2-7
CASSLTSHGSYEQYF
TGCGCCAGCAGCTTGACTAGTCATGGGTCCTACGAGCAGTACTTC
>.|14|TRBV19|.|TRBJ1-6
CASKSAPANSPLHF
TGTGCCAGTAAGAGCGCACCTGCCAATTCACCCCTCCACTTT
>.|14|TRBV5-1|.|TRBJ1-1
CASSGGTLDTEAFF
TGCGCCAGCAGCGGGGGGACCCTGGACACTGAAGCTTTCTTT
>.|18|TRBV4-1|TRBD1|TRBJ1-4
CASSPLAEPGQVIEKLFF
TGCGCCAGCAGCCCCCTGGCCGAGCCTGGACAGGTAATCGAAAAACTGTTTTTT
>.|15|TRBV7-7|.|TRBJ2-1
CASSLGASSYNEQFF
TGTGCCAGCAGCTTGGGGGCGAGCTCCTACAATGAGCAGTTCTTC
>.|14|TRBV19|TRBD1|TRBJ1-5
CASSGTGAREPQHF
TGTGCCAGTAGTGGGACAGGGGCCCGGGAGCCCCAGCATTTT
>.|16|TRBV6-5|TRBD1|TRBJ1-6
CASSYLRGQGGSPLHF
TGTGCCAGCAGTTACTTGCGGGGACAGGGGGGTTCACCCCTCCACTTT
>.|14|TRBV15|.|TRBJ2-7
CAASSPDNLDEQYF
TGTGCCGCCAGCAGTCCGGACAATTTAGACGAGCAGTACTTC
>.|15|TRBV5-1|.|TRBJ2-5
CASSLAGDGKETQYF
TGCGCCAGCAGCTTGGCAGGGGATGGTAAAGAGACCCAGTACTTC
>.|15|TRBV4-1|TRBD1|TRBJ1-1
CASSQGTGGFTEAFF
TGCGCCAGCAGCCAAGGAACAGGGGGCTTCACTGAAGCTTTCTTT